A selection of T cell receptor beta chains follows, all from one sample in a study of blood T cell repertoires in COVID-19. Clones were read by immunoSEQ multiplex PCR, and TCRdb kept only the in-frame ones, dropping some. The top ten hold approximately 12% of the sample, which has 130,000 to 150,000 clones, 80% seen once. Sequenced: peripheral blood. These TCRs come from a man in his 60s with active or convalescent COVID-19. The CDR3 runs from the conserved cysteine through the conserved F or W. D genes are given only for firm matches. Part of the rows lack a size; the others show once, few, many or a class for expanded clones.

NA	14	TRBV30	TRBJ2-1	NA	TGTGCCTGGAACCGGGGTAGCGAGACTGGTGAGCAGTTCTTC	CAWNRGSETGEQFF
NA	11	TRBV5-5	TRBJ2-1	NA	TGTGCCAGCAGCCTACAGGAGGAGCAGTTCTTC	CASSLQEEQFF
NA	17	TRBV5-8	TRBJ1-4	NA	TGTGCCAGCAGCTTGGAAGGTGGGAGTACAACTAATGAAAAACTGTTTTTT	CASSLEGGSTTNEKLFF
once	13	TRBV18	TRBJ2-1	TRBD1	TGTGCCAGCTCACGGGGACAGGGCTATGAGCAGTTCTTC	CASSRGQGYEQFF
NA	16	TRBV5-1	TRBJ2-2	TRBD1	TGCGCCAGCAGCTTCTCCGGGACAGAGAACACCGGGGAGCTGTTTTTT	CASSFSGTENTGELFF
NA	15	TRBV6-6	TRBJ1-5	NA	TGTGCCAGCAGTTACGTGTCGGGGAGCAATCAGCCCCAGCATTTT	CASSYVSGSNQPQHF
NA	13	TRBV29-1	TRBJ2-7	TRBD2	TGCAGCGCCCTAAAGAGAGCGGGAGGTGAGCAGTACTTC	CSALKRAGGEQYF
NA	14	TRBV5-1	TRBJ1-4	TRBD1	TGCGCCAGCAGCCCGGACAGGCATAATGAAAAACTGTTTTTT	CASSPDRHNEKLFF
NA	15	TRBV7-6	TRBJ2-5	NA	TGTGCCAGCAGCTTAATTGCAGGGGCCGCGAGGGATGGTAACTTC	CASSLIAGAARDGNF
NA	14	TRBV7-2	TRBJ1-3	NA	TGTGCCAGCAGCTTAACAAACTCTGGAAACACCATATATTTT	CASSLTNSGNTIYF
NA	18	TRBV18	TRBJ2-3	TRBD2	TGTGCCAGCTCACCGTTCAGTCGGACTAGCGGGAGGGCAGATACGCAGTATTTT	CASSPFSRTSGRADTQYF
once	15	TRBV30	TRBJ1-2	TRBD1	TGTGCCTGGACCCTGGGACAGGGGGCAGGCTATGGCTACACCTTC	CAWTLGQGAGYGYTF
NA	18	TRBV11-3	TRBJ2-4	NA	TGTGCCAGCAGCTTAGAGAGTCTACCCGGACTAGCCAAAAACATTCAGTACTTC	CASSLESLPGLAKNIQYF
NA	14	TRBV5-1	TRBJ1-2	NA	TGCGCCAGCAGCTTGGACCTGAACCAGGGAGGCTACACCTTC	CASSLDLNQGGYTF
NA	14	TRBV27	TRBJ2-3	NA	TGTGCCAGCAGTCCCGGCGGGGGCACAGATACGCAGTATTTT	CASSPGGGTDTQYF
NA	17	TRBV4-2	TRBJ1-2	NA	TGTGCCAGCAGCCAGGGGGTTTCAACAGGGCCTCACTATGGCTACACCTTC	CASSQGVSTGPHYGYTF